This T cell receptor (beta chain) was recorded in a study of identical twins. Study-wide results and limits: Beta out-of-frame twin sharing showed a weaker excess.

The authors used template switching to add a universal primer site and gave cDNA unique molecular identifiers. Via MiXCR, TCRdb re-called the 5' RACE reads, giving one row per CDR3 protein. The sample yields 400,000 to 500,000 distinct CDR3 sequences, less than 20% seen once. CDR1 and CDR2 from the germline V gene are SGHVS and FQNEAQ. This CDR3 has 19 residues. V lost 3 bases to trimming and J lost 1 base; unmatched junction nucleotides: 13. Turning to this clonotype: Its target is not known.

The sequencing sample was made of naive T cells sorted from blood. The TCR sequence derives from a man over 45 in good health. The rearrangement links TRBV7-8 to TRBJ2-1, with TRBD2 matching 9 bases. In DNA form, the CDR3 reads TGTGCCAGCAGCTTGCCTCCTAGCGGCGGGAGGGCATCCTACAATGAGCAGTTCTTC. Its protein is CASSLPPSGGRASYNEQFF.